A selection of T cell receptor beta chains follows, all from one sample in a study of T cells after yellow fever vaccination. TCRdb processed the 5' RACE reads anew with MiXCR; each CDR3 protein has one entry. The data contain roughly 170,000 distinct CDR3 sequences, roughly 9% of them seen just once; the ten biggest clones take up roughly a third. The sequencing used CD8+ T cells sorted from PBMCs, collected 45 days after the yellow fever booster vaccination. The source of these receptors is a man between 18 and 35 years old who received the YFV17D yellow fever vaccine. CDR3s include the opening cysteine and the closing phenylalanine or tryptophan. Fields, in order: V gene, J gene, CDR3 protein.

TRBV12-3/TRBV12-4	TRBJ1-6	CASSLQAGGGSPLHF
TRBV7-6	TRBJ2-7	CASSLGVFYEQYF
TRBV15	TRBJ2-3	CATSRERLLSTDTQYF
TRBV27	TRBJ2-7	CASLDRGSYEQYF
TRBV7-6	TRBJ2-2	CASSPQSGANGELFF
TRBV6-5	TRBJ2-7	CASTLRQGSSYEQYF
TRBV6-4	TRBJ2-3	CASSDSGERTTDTQYF
TRBV6-5	TRBJ2-3	CASSYIREGSIGAFPDTQYF
TRBV12-3/TRBV12-4	TRBJ2-3	CASRESGGGTDTQYF
TRBV4-2	TRBJ2-1	CASSPQGEQYTINEQFF
TRBV6-6	TRBJ2-1	CASSYSRLAFNEQFF
TRBV10-2	TRBJ2-1	CASSEGPGTEQFF
TRBV14	TRBJ2-1	CASSARAASYSYNEQFF
TRBV6-1	TRBJ2-1	CASSEFVGGLYEQFF
TRBV6-4	TRBJ2-3	CASSDGQGGADTQYF
TRBV9	TRBJ2-3	CASSPRTRPDTQYF
TRBV20-1	TRBJ2-5	CSACPGQGNSETQYF
TRBV7-2	TRBJ2-1	CASSRPNKQFF
TRBV29-1	TRBJ2-5	CSVRQQETQYF
TRBV4-2	TRBJ2-7	CASSLGGTSGYEQYF
TRBV19	TRBJ2-4	CASSISAGAKNIQYF
TRBV7-8	TRBJ2-5	CASSIMEGSQETQYF
TRBV9	TRBJ2-5	CASSVVGDPLGETQYF
TRBV5-1	TRBJ2-3	CASSPMGQATDTQYF
TRBV4-1	TRBJ1-4	CASSQSVVNEKLFF
TRBV7-8	TRBJ2-7	CASSPEKQGSSYEQYF
TRBV27	TRBJ1-6	CASSLQGGSPLHF
TRBV5-1	TRBJ2-1	CASSNGILGGNEQFF
TRBV9	TRBJ1-6	CASSPAGANSPLHF
TRBV19	TRBJ1-1	CASSMGQGTEAFF
TRBV6-1	TRBJ1-5	CASSEGTGGWQPQHF
TRBV4-1	TRBJ2-3	CASSQDRRRLDTNTDTQYF
TRBV15	TRBJ2-1	CATSSSRGGAFYNEQFF
TRBV29-1	TRBJ2-1	CSVNGMGTGTPGEQFF
TRBV9	TRBJ2-1	CASSESGSPYNEQFF
TRBV15	TRBJ1-5	CATSREHRGGAYSNQPQHF
TRBV29-1	TRBJ2-1	CSVEEMLVGPEQFF
TRBV4-2	TRBJ2-3	CASSQDQRGGPDTQYF
TRBV5-6	TRBJ2-3	CASRGTTYPTDTQYF
TRBV12-3/TRBV12-4	TRBJ2-3	CASSPGPPPIDTQYF
TRBV30	TRBJ2-7	CAWDRADYEQYF
TRBV7-9	TRBJ2-1	CASSLVSEDEQFF
TRBV4-1	TRBJ2-7	CASSQGPGSTYEQYF
TRBV6-6	TRBJ2-1	CASSYSDNEQFF
TRBV7-9	TRBJ1-1	CASSSSELRAFF
TRBV13	TRBJ2-7	CASSPRGGRYEQYF
TRBV7-9	TRBJ1-1	CASSLGGPNTEAFF
TRBV15	TRBJ2-7	CATSRDVAGAYEQYF
TRBV27	TRBJ1-3	CASRSAGTGNTIYF
TRBV6-4	TRBJ2-3	CASSEEGGPDTQYF
TRBV10-3	TRBJ1-1	CAISRGGYTEAFF
TRBV29-1	TRBJ2-5	CSVDVRGHRQETQYF
TRBV2	TRBJ1-5	CASSEEAGPPPQHF